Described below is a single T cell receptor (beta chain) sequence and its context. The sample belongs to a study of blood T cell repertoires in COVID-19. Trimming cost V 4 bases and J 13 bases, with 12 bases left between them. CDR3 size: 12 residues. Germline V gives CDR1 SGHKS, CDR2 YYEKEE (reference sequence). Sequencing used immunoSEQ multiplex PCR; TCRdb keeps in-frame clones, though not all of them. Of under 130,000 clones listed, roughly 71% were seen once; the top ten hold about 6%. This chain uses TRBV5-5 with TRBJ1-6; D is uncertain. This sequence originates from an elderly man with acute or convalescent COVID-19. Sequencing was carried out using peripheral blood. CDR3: CASSPLATPLHF. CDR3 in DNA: TGTGCCAGCAGCCCCCTAGCGACTCCCCTCCACTTT.